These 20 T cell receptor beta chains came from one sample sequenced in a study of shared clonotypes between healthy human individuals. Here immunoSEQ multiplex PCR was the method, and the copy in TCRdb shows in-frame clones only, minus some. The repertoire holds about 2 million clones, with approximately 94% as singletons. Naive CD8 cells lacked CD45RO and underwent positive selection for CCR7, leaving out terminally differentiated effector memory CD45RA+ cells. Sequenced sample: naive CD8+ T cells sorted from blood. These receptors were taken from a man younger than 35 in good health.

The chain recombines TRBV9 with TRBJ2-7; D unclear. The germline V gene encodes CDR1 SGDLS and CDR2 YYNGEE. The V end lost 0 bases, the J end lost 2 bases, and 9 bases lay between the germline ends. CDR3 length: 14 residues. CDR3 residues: CASSVGSTTYEQYF. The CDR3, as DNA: TGTGCCAGCAGCGTAGGGAGCACAACCTACGAGCAGTACTTC.

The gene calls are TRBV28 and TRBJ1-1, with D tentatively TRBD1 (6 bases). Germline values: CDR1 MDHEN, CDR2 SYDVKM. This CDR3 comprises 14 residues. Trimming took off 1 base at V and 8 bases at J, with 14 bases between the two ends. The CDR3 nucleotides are TGTGCCAGCAGTTTATACAGGGTGGGCATGGAAGCTTTCTTT. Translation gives CASSLYRVGMEAFF.

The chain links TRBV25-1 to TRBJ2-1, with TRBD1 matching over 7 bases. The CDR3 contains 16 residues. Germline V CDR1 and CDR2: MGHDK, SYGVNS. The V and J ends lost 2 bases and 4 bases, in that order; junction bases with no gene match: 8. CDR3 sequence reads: CASSEVGGYGYNEQFF. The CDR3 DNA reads TGTGCCAGCAGTGAAGTAGGGGGCTATGGTTACAATGAGCAGTTCTTC.

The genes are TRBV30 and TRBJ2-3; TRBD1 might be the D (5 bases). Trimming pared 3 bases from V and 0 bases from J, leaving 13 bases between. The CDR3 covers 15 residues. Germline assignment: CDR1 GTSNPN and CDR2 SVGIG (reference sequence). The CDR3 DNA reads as TGTGCCTGGAGCCCGATGGGGCCTAGCACAGATACGCAGTATTTT. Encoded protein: CAWSPMGPSTDTQYF.

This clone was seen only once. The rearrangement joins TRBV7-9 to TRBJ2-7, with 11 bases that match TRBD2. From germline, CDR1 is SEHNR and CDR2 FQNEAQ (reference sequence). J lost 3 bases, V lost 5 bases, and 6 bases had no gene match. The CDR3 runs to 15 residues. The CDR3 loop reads CASSLEGTSGYEQYF. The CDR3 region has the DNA TGTGCCAGCAGCCTCGAAGGGACTAGCGGCTACGAGCAGTACTTC.

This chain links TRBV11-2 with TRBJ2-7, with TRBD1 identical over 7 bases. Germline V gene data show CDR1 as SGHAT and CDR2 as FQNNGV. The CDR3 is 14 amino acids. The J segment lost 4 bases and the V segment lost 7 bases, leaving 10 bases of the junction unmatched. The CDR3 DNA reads TGTGCCAGCACCGAACCCTTCAGGGGGTACGAGCAGTACTTC. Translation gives CASTEPFRGYEQYF. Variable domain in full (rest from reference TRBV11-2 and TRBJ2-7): EAGVAQSPRYKIIEKRQSVAFWCNPISGHATLYWYQQILGQGPKLLIQFQNNGVVDDSQLPKDRFSAERLKGVDSTLKIQPAKLEDSAVYLCASTEPFRGYEQYFGPGTRLTVT.

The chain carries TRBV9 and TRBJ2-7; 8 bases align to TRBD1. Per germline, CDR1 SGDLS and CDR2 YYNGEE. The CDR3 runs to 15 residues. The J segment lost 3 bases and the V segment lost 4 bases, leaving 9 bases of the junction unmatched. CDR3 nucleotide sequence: TGTGCCAGCAGCCTACAGGGGGATCCTAACTACGAGCAGTACTTC. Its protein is CASSLQGDPNYEQYF.

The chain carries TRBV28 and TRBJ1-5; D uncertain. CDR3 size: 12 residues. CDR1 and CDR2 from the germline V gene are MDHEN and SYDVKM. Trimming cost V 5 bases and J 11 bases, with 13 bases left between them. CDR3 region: CASSPTRVAQHF. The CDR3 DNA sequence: TGTGCCAGCAGTCCGACTCGGGTTGCCCAGCATTTT.

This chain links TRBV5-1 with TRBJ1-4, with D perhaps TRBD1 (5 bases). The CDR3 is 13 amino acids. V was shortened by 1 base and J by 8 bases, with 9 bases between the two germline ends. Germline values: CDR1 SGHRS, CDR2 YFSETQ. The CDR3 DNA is TGCGCCAGCAGCTTGATCGGGGGAGAAAAACTGTTTTTT. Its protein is CASSLIGGEKLFF.

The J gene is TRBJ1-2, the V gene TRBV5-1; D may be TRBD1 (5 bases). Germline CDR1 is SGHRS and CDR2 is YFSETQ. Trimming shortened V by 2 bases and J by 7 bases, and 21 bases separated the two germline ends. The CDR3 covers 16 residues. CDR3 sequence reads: CASSLPGTGTSTGYTF. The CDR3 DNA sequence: TGCGCCAGCAGCTTACCCGGGACGGGTACTTCTACTGGCTACACCTTC.

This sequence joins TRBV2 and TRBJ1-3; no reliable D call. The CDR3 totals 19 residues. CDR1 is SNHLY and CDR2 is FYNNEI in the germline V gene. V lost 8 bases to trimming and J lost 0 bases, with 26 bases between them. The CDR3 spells CASGYGQDSFFSSGNTIYF. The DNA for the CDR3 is TGTGCCAGCGGGTACGGTCAGGATTCCTTCTTTAGCTCTGGAAACACCATATATTTT.

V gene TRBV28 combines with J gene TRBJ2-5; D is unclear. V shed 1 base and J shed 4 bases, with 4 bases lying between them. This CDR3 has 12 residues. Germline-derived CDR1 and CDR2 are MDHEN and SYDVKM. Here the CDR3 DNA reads TGTGCCAGCAGTTTATCATCAGAGACCCAGTACTTC. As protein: CASSLSSETQYF.

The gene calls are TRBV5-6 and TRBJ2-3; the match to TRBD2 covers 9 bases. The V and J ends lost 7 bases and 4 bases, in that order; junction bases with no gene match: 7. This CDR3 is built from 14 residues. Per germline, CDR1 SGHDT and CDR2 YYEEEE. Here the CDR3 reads CASGGTSTADTQYF. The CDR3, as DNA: TGTGCCAGCGGGGGGACTAGCACCGCAGATACGCAGTATTTT.

The CDR3 loop is CASSSLAGKGYEQYF. Here the CDR3 DNA reads TGTGCCAGCAGTTCCTTAGCGGGGAAGGGCTACGAGCAGTACTTC. The gene calls are TRBV6-5 and TRBJ2-7, with 8 positions matching TRBD2. Germline CDR1 and CDR2: MNHEY and SVGAGI. This CDR3 comprises 15 residues. V shed 4 bases and J 3 bases; nucleotides not matched to a gene: 8.

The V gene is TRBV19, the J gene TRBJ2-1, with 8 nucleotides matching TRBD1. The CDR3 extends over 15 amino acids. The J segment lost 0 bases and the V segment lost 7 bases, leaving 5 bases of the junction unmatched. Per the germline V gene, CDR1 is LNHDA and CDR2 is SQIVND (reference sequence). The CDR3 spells CASTPGQASYNEQFF. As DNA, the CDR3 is TGTGCCAGTACCCCGGGACAGGCCTCCTACAATGAGCAGTTCTTC.

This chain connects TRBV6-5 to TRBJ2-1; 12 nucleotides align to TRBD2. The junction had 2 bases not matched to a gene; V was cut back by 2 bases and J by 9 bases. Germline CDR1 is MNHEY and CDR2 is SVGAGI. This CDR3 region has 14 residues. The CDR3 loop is CASSYRLAGAEQFF. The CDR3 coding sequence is TGTGCCAGCAGTTACCGACTAGCGGGAGCTGAGCAGTTCTTC.

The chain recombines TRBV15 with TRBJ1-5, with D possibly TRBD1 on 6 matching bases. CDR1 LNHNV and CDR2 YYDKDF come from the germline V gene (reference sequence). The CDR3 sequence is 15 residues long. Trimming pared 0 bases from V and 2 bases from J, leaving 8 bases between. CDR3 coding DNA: TGTGCCACCAGCAGAGATTCAGGGGGCAATCAGCCCCAGCATTTT. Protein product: CATSRDSGGNQPQHF.

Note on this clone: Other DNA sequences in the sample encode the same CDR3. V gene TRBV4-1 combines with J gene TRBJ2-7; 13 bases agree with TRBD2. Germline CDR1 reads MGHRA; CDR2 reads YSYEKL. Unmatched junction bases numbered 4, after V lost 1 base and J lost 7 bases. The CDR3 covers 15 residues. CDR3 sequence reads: CASSQGTSGRYEQYF. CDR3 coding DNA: TGCGCCAGCAGCCAAGGGACTAGCGGGAGATATGAGCAGTACTTC.

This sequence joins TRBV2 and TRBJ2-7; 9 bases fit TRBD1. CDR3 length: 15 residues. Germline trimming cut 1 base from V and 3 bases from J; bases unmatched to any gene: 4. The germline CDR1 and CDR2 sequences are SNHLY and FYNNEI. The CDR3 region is CASSEGTGAFYEQYF. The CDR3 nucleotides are TGTGCCAGCAGTGAAGGGACAGGGGCTTTCTACGAGCAGTACTTC.

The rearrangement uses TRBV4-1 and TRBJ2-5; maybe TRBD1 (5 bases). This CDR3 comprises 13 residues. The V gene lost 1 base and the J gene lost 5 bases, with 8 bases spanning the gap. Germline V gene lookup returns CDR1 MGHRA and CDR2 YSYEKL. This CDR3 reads CASSQAGSETQYF. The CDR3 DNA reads TGCGCCAGCAGCCAAGCAGGGTCGGAGACCCAGTACTTC.